These 11 T cell receptor beta chains came from one sample sequenced in a study of T cells expressing NK-cell markers. TCRdb re-called the 5' RACE reads; one entry per CDR3 protein, DNA not given. This sample's clone table lists around 180,000 distinct CDR3 sequences. The sequenced sample was blood T cells: a sorted CD56 or NKG2C T cell subset, CD4+ or CD8+ T cells, or bulk PBMC T cells (not recorded which). Receptors were obtained from a man aged 18-70 years in good health.

This chain connects TRBV2 to TRBJ2-7; TCRdb designates TRBD1, a call that cannot be tested without DNA. Germline V lookup: CDR1 SNHLY, CDR2 FYNNEI. The CDR3 runs 15 residues. The CDR3 reads CASRETFPMPGEQYF.

Here the CDR3 reads CSAREGVDRYEQYF. V and J are TRBV20-1 and TRBJ2-7; the D gene TCRdb calls, TRBD1, cannot be checked with no DNA. CDR1 DFQATT and CDR2 SNEGSKA come from the germline V gene (reference sequence). The CDR3 totals 14 residues.

The chain's CDR3 is CASSLDSGGSYNEQFF. This chain uses TRBV5-5 with TRBJ2-1; TCRdb's D call of TRBD2 is untestable without DNA. Germline lookup yields CDR1 SGHKS and CDR2 YYEKEE (reference sequence). This CDR3 has 16 amino acids.

The gene calls are TRBV12-3 or TRBV12-4 and TRBJ2-7; TCRdb names TRBD2, which stays unverified in the absence of DNA. CDR3 length: 15 amino acids. CDR3 loop: CASIPRGTSSYEQYF.

The chain uses TRBV7-8 and TRBJ1-2. The germline CDR1 and CDR2 sequences are SGHVS and FQNEAQ. This CDR3 contains 15 residues. This CDR3 is CASSLVGNSDYGYTF.

The chain has TRBV7-9 and TRBJ2-5; with no DNA, the TCRdb D assignment of TRBD2 cannot be verified. Germline CDR1 reads SEHNR; CDR2 reads FQNEAQ (reference sequence). The CDR3 sequence is 15 residues long. CDR3 protein: CASSFWRDPQETQYF. Full variable domain (rest looked up from reference TRBV7-9 and TRBJ2-5): DTGVSQNPRHKITKRGQNVTFRCDPISEHNRLYWYRQTLGQGPEFLTYFQNEAQLEKSRLLSDRFSAERPKGSFSTLEIQRTEQGDSAMYLCASSFWRDPQETQYFGPGTRLLVL.

The CDR3 protein is CASSELVGSTYNEQFF. J is TRBJ2-1 and V is TRBV2. The CDR3 loop spans 16 amino acids. CDR1 and CDR2 from the germline V gene are SNHLY and FYNNEI.

The chain is built from TRBV19 and TRBJ2-7; TCRdb names TRBD1, which stays unverified in the absence of DNA. The CDR3 covers 16 residues. The germline gives CDR1 LNHDA, CDR2 SQIVND (reference sequence). The CDR3 here is CASSIGQGEVVHEQYF.

J is TRBJ2-5 and V is TRBV7-9; TCRdb's D gene call, TRBD2, goes unchecked for lack of DNA. In germline, CDR1 is SEHNR, CDR2 FQNEAQ (reference sequence). The CDR3 totals 13 residues. The CDR3 sequence: CASSLEAGIAQYF.

The rearrangement links TRBV10-3 to TRBJ2-5; with no DNA, the TCRdb D assignment of TRBD1 cannot be verified. This CDR3 is built from 14 residues. Germline CDR1 ENHRY, CDR2 SYGVKD. The CDR3 spells CAISNVPGQETQYF.

The J gene is TRBJ2-1, the V gene TRBV7-9; TCRdb reports TRBD2, a call that lacks DNA to check it against. The CDR3 has 15 residues. Germline assignment: CDR1 SEHNR and CDR2 FQNEAQ (reference sequence). CDR3 region: CASSFGLAGYNEQFF.